The source of this T cell receptor beta chain is a study of shared clonotypes between healthy human individuals. Overall study context: Three plates were used per donor for CD4 naive, three for CD4 memory, two for CD8 naive and one for CD8 memory.

Sequencing was performed with immunoSEQ multiplex PCR; in TCRdb, only in-frame clones are kept and a portion is missing. This repertoire shows over 2 million clones, approximately 95% found once; its top ten account for 0.9% to 1.4%. V lost 0 bases to trimming and J lost 7 bases; unmatched junction nucleotides: 9. This CDR3 is built from 15 residues. CDR1 and CDR2 (germline): MNHEY, SMNVEV (reference sequence). Naive CD8 cells were CD45RO-negative, positively selected for CCR7, excluding terminally differentiated effector memory CD45RA+ cells. This TCR came from a man between 18 and 29 years old in good health. Sequencing was performed on naive CD8+ T cells sorted from blood. This sequence joins TRBV27 and TRBJ2-7, with 7 positions matching TRBD2. CDR3 nucleotides: TGTGCCAGCAGTTTATCTGGGGGGGGAGGTTGGGAGCAGTACTTC. Encoded protein: CASSLSGGGGWEQYF.